This section outlines one T cell receptor (beta chain) sequence together with its context. Its specificity is not known. The data were obtained in a study of immune evolution from preneoplasia to lung adenocarcinoma. Study in general: HLA loss of heterozygosity: under 7.5% AIS, over 12% MIA, 30% to 35% ADC, none AAH. Notes on the study in general: KRAS-mutant nodules had the highest T cell clonality. Clonality was highest in normal lung, lower in later-stage lesions apparently.

V lost 4 bases, J lost 4 bases, and 9 bases stayed unmatched. The CDR3 covers 17 residues. The germline V gene has CDR1 KGHSH and CDR2 LQKENI. Libraries were prepared by immunoSEQ multiplex PCR; TCRdb keeps only in-frame clonotypes and omits some of them. Of about 9,600 clones listed, about four fifths are singletons. Input material: FFPE minimally invasive lung adenocarcinoma tissue. This clonotype originated in a person aged 65-85 years with lung adenocarcinoma. The chain uses TRBV18 and TRBJ1-6, with 8 bases matching TRBD1. The CDR3 coding sequence is TGTGCCAGCTCACGCTCAGGGGGCGAAGGGTATAATTCACCCCTCCACTTT. The encoded protein is CASSRSGGEGYNSPLHF.